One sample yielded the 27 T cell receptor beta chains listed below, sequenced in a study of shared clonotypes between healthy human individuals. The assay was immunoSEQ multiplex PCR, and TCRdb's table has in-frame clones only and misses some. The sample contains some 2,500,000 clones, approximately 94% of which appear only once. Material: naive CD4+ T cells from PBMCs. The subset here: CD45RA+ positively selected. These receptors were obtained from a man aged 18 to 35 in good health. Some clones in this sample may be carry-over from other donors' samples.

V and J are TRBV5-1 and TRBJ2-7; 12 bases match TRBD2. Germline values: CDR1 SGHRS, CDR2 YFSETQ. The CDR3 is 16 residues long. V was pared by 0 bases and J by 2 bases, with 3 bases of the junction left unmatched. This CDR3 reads CASSLGRTSGTYEQYF. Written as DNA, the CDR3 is TGCGCCAGCAGCTTGGGAAGGACTAGCGGGACCTACGAGCAGTACTTC.

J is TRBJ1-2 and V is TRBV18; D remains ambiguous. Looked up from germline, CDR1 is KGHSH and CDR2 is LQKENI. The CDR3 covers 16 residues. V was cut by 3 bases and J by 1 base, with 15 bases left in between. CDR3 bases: TGTGCCAGCTCACCCCTGAGGCCAGAACTTAACTATGGCTACACCTTC. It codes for CASSPLRPELNYGYTF.

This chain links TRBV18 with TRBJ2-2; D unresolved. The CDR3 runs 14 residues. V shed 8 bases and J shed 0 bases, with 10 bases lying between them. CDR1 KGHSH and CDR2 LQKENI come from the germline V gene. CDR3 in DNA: TGTGCCAGCATACGGCAGACGAACACCGGGGAGCTGTTTTTT. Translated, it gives CASIRQTNTGELFF.

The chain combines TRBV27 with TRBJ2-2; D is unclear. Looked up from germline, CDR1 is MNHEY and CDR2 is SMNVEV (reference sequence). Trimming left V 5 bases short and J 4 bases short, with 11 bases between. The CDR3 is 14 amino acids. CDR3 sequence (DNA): TGTGCCAGCAGTGACTTGGTATCCACCGGGGAGCTGTTTTTT. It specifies CASSDLVSTGELFF.

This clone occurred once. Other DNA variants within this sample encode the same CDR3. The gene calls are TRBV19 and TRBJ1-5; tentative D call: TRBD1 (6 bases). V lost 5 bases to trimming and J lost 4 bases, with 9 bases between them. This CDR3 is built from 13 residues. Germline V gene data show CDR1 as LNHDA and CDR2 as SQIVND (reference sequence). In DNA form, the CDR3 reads TGTGCCAGTAGTTTTCAGGGGAATCAGCCCCAGCATTTT. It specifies CASSFQGNQPQHF.

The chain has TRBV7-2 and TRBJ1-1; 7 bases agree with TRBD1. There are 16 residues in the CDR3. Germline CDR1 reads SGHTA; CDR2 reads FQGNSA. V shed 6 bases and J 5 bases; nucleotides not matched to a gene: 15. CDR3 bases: TGTGCCAGCAGTGCCTCCGCCGACAGGGTGGGGACTGAAGCTTTCTTT. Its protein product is CASSASADRVGTEAFF.

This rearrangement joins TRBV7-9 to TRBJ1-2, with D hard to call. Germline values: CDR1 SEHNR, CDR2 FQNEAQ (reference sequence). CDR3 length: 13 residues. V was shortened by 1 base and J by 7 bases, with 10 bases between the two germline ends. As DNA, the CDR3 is TGTGCCAGCAGCTTAGTAGTGGCTGGTGGCTACACCTTC. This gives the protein CASSLVVAGGYTF.

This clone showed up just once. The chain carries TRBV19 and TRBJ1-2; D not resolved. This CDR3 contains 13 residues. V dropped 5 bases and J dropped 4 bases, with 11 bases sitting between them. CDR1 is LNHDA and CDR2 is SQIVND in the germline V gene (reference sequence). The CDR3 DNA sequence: TGTGCCAGTAGTGGGGTCGGACCCTATGGCTACACCTTC. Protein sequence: CASSGVGPYGYTF.

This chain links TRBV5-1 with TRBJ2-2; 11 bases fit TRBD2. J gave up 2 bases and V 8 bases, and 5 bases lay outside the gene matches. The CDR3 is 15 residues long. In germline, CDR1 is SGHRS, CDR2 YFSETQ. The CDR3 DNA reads TGCGCCAGTAGGGGGACTAGCGGTAACACCGGGGAGCTGTTTTTT. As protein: CASRGTSGNTGELFF.

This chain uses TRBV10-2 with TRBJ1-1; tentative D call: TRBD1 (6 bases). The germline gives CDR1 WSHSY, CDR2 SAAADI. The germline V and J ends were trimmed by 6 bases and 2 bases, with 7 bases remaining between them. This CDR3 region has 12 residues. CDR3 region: CASRDRNTEAFF. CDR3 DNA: TGCGCCAGCAGGGACAGAAACACTGAAGCTTTCTTT.

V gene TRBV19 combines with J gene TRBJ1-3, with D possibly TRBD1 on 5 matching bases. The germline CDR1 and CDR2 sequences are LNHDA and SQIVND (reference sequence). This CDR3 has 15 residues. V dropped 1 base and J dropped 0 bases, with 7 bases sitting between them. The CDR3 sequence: CASSIVGRSGNTIYF. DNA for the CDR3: TGTGCCAGTAGTATAGTGGGACGCTCTGGAAACACCATATATTTT.

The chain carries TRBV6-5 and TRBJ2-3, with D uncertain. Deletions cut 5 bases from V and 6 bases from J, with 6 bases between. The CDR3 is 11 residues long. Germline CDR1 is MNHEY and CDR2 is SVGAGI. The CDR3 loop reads CASSAWDTQYF. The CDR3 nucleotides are TGTGCCAGCAGTGCCTGGGATACGCAGTATTTT.

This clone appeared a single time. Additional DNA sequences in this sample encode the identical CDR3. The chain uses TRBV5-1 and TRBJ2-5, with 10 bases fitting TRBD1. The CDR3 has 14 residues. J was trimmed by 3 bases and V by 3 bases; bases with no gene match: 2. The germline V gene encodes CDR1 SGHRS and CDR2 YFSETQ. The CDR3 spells CASSSGTGEETQYF. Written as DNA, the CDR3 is TGCGCCAGCAGCTCGGGGACAGGGGAAGAGACCCAGTACTTC.

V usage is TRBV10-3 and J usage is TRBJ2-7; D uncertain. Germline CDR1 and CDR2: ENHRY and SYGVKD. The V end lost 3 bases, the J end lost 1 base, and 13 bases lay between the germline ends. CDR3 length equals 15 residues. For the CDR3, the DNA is TGTGCCATCAGTGAAGGACCTGGAACTTCCTACGAGCAGTACTTC. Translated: CAISEGPGTSYEQYF.

As DNA, the CDR3 is TGCGCCAGCAGGCCGGGACAGGGGTGGAATGAGCAGTTCTTC. This encodes CASRPGQGWNEQFF. J is TRBJ2-1 and V is TRBV4-1, with 10 bases fitting TRBD1. The CDR3 sequence is 14 residues long. Germline trimming cut 6 bases from V and 7 bases from J; bases unmatched to any gene: 6. Germline CDR1 is MGHRA and CDR2 is YSYEKL.

The CDR3 nucleotides read TGTGCCAGCAGCTTAGCCGTTACTTCCACCTACGAGCAGTACTTC. Protein product: CASSLAVTSTYEQYF. V usage is TRBV7-2 and J usage is TRBJ2-5; D call uncertain. The DNA end is more similar to TRBJ2-7, so the J call may be wrong. Germline V gene lookup returns CDR1 SGHTA and CDR2 FQGNSA. This CDR3 is built from 15 residues.

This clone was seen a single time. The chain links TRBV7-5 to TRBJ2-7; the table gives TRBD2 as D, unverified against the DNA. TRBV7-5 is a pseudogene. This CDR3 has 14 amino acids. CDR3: CVRSAREWPYEQYF. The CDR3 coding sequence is TGTGTCAGAAGCGCTCGGGAGTGGCCATACGAGCAGTACTTC.

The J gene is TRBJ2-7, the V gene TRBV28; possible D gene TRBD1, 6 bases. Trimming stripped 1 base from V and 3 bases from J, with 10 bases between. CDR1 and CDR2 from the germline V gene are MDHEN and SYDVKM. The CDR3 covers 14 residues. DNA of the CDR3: TGTGCCAGCAGTTTATTCGGACAGATCTACGAGCAGTACTTC. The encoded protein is CASSLFGQIYEQYF.

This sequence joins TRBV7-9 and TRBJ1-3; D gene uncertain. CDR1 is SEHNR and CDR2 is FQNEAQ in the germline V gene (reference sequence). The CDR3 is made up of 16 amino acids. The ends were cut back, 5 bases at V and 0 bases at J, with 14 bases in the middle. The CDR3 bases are TGTGCCAGCAGCCTAGGACGGCCAAGCTCTGGAAACACCATATATTTT. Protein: CASSLGRPSSGNTIYF.

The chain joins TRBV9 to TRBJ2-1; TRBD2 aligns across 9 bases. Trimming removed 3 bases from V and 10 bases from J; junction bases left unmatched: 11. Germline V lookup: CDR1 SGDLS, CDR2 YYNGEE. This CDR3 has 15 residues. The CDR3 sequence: CASSARLAEGHEQFF. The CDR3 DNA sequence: TGTGCCAGCAGCGCGAGACTAGCGGAGGGGCACGAGCAGTTCTTC.

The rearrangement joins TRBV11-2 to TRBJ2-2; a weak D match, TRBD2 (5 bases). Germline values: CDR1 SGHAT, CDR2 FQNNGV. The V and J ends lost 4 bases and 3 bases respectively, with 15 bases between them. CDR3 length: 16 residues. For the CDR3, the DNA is TGTGCCAGCAGCTCCGGTCCCCTCGGGGACACCGGGGAGCTGTTTTTT. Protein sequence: CASSSGPLGDTGELFF. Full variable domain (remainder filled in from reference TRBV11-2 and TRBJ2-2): EAGVAQSPRYKIIEKRQSVAFWCNPISGHATLYWYQQILGQGPKLLIQFQNNGVVDDSQLPKDRFSAERLKGVDSTLKIQPAKLEDSAVYLCASSSGPLGDTGELFFGEGSRLTVL.

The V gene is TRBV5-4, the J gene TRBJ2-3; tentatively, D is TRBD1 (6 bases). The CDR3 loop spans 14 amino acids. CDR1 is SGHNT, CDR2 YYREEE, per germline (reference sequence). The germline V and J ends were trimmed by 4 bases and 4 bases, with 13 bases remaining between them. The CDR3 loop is CASSHSGEADTQYF. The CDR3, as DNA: TGTGCCAGCAGCCACTCAGGGGAAGCAGATACGCAGTATTTT. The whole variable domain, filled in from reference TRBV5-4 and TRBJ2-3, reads ETGVTQSPTHLIKTRGQQVTLRCSSQSGHNTVSWYQQALGQGPQFIFQYYREEENGRGNFPPRFSGLQFPNYSSELNVNALELDDSALYLCASSHSGEADTQYFGPGTRLTVL.

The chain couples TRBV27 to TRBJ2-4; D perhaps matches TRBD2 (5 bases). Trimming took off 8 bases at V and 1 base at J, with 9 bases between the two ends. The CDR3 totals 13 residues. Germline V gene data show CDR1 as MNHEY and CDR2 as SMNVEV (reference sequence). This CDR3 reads CASSGEAKNIQYF. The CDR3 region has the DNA TGTGCCAGCTCCGGGGAGGCCAAAAACATTCAGTACTTC.

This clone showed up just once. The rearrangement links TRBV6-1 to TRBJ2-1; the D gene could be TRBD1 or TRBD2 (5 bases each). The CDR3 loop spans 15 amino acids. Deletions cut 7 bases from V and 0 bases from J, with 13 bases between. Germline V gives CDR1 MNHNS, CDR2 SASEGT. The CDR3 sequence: CASIREGSSYNEQFF. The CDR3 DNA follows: TGTGCCAGCATCCGAGAGGGGTCCTCCTACAATGAGCAGTTCTTC.

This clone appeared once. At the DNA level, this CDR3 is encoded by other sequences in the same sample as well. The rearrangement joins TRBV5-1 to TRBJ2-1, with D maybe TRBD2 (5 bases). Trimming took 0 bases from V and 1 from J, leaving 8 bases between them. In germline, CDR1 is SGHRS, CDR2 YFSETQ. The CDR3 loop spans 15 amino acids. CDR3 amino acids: CASSLAADSYNEQFF. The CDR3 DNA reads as TGCGCCAGCAGCTTGGCAGCGGATTCCTACAATGAGCAGTTCTTC.

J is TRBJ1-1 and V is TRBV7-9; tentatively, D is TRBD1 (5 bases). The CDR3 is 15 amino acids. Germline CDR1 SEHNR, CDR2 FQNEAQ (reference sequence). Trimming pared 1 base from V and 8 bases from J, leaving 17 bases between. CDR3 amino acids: CASSLEGRGAGEAFF. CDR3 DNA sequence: TGTGCCAGCAGCTTAGAAGGGAGAGGGGCAGGAGAAGCTTTCTTT.

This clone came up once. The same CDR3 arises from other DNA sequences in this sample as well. CDR3: CASSLVPGDTGELFF. The CDR3 DNA is TGCGCCAGCAGCTTGGTCCCAGGGGACACCGGGGAGCTGTTTTTT. V usage is TRBV5-1 and J usage is TRBJ2-2, with D perhaps TRBD1 (6 bases). In germline, CDR1 is SGHRS, CDR2 YFSETQ. Trimming shortened V by 0 bases and J by 3 bases, and 9 bases separated the two germline ends. The CDR3 has 15 amino acids.